This section outlines one TCR beta chain sequence together with its context. Antigen: not known. The data belong to a study of Tregs in tolerant kidney transplant recipients. The repertoire was sequenced with immunoSEQ multiplex PCR; TCRdb's copy has only in-frame clones and lacks some. The table shows about 240,000 clones, with around 82% occurring only once. General study findings and limits: Biological reproducibility was not directly addressed in this study. Validation in larger populations is needed because few patients were studied.

Unstimulated Tregs (CD4+CD25+CD127-) and CD4+CD25- non-Tregs were sorted from PBMCs. In germline, CDR1 is SQVTM, CDR2 ANQGSEA. The trim removed 4 bases at V and 5 bases at J, leaving 6 bases unmatched. This CDR3 region has 13 residues. This rearrangement joins TRBV29-1 to TRBJ2-3, with 7 bases matching TRBD1. Specimen: CD4+ T cells from blood. The source of this sequence is a human donor in good health. CDR3 protein: CSVARGPGDTQYF. Written as DNA, the CDR3 is TGCAGCGTTGCGAGGGGGCCGGGAGATACGCAGTATTTT.